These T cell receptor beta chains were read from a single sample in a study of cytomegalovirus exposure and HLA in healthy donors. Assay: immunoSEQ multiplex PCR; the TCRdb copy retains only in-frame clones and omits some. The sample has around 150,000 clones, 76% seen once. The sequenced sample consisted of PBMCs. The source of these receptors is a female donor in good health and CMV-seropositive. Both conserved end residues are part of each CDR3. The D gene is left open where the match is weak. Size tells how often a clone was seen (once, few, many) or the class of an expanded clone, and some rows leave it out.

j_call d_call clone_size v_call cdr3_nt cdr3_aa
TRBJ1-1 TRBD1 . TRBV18 TGTGCCAGCTCACCACCCACAGGGGGCTCTATGACTGAAGCTTTCTTT CASSPPTGGSMTEAFF
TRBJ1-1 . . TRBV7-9 TGTGCCAGCAGCTCGTTACTCCCTTTAGACACTGAAGCTTTCTTT CASSSLLPLDTEAFF
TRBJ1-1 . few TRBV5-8 TGTGCCAGCAGCTCACAGGGACGTTTTATGGCTTTCTTT CASSSQGRFMAFF
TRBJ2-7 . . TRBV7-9 TGTGCCAGCAGCTTAGAACAGGTACCCTCCTACGAGCAGTACTTC CASSLEQVPSYEQYF
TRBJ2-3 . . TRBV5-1 TGCGCCAGCAGCTTGGAGGGAGGTCGATGGGGAGATACGCAGTATTTT CASSLEGGRWGDTQYF
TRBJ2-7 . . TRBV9 TGTGCCAGCAGCGTAAGGGGGGGCGCCGAGCAGTACTTC CASSVRGGAEQYF
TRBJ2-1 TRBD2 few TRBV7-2 TGTGCCAGCAGCCCCTCGGGGACTAGCGCTCATAATGAGCAGTTCTTC CASSPSGTSAHNEQFF
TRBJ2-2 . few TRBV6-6 TGTGCCAGCAGTCGAATACAGGGAGGGACCGGGGAGCTGTTTTTT CASSRIQGGTGELFF
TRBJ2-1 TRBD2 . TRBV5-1 TGCGCCAGCAGTCCCACTAGCGGGAGTTCCTACAATGAGCAGTTCTTC CASSPTSGSSYNEQFF
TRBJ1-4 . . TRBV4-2 TGTGCCAGCAGCCCAGAACAGGGTGTGCAAGAAAAACTGTTTTTT CASSPEQGVQEKLFF
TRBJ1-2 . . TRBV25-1 TGTGCCAGCAGTGGGGATACAGGGTCTTGGGGCTACACCTTC CASSGDTGSWGYTF
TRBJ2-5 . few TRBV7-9 TGTGCCAGCAGCACCAAGGGGCGAGAGACCCAGTACTTC CASSTKGRETQYF
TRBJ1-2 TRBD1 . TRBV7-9 TGTTCCAGCAGCTCGCTTGACAGGGGGTACTATGGCTACACCTTC CSSSSLDRGYYGYTF
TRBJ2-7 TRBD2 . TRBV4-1 TGCGCCAGCAGCCCCTCATCTAGCGGGAGCTCCTACGAGCAGTACTTC CASSPSSSGSSYEQYF
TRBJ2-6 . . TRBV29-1 TGCAGCGCCCGGGGCTCTGGGGCCAACGTCCTGACTTTC CSARGSGANVLTF
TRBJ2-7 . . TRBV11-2 TGTGCCAGCAGTCGTATTAACAGGGTTGGCAACGAGCAGTACTTC CASSRINRVGNEQYF
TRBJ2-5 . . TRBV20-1 TGCAGTGCCCAGCCAGGGACCCAGTACTTC CSAQPGTQYF
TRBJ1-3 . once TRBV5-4 TGTGCCAGCAGCTTTTCTACAGGGTTAGCTGGAAACACCATATATTTT CASSFSTGLAGNTIYF
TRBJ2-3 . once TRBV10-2 TGCGCCAGCAGTGAGCCCCGAGGCGGGAGCACAGATACGCAGTATTTT CASSEPRGGSTDTQYF
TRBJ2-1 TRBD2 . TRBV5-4 TGTGCCAGCAGCTTGGACGCTAGCGGGTCCTACAATGAGCAGTTCTTC CASSLDASGSYNEQFF
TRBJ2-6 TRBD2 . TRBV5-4 TGTGCCAGCAGCTCAAGCGGGAGGGTCTTATCTGGGGCCAACGTCCTGACTTTC CASSSSGRVLSGANVLTF
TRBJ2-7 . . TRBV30 TGTGCCTGGACGGATCCAGGGGGGTACGAGCAGTACTTC CAWTDPGGYEQYF
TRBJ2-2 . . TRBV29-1 TGCAGCGTTGAATCCCAGGGATTTCGTTCCGGGGAGCTGTTTTTT CSVESQGFRSGELFF
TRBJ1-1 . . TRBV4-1 TGCGCCAGCAGCCAATCCGGGACTGCTGAAGCTTTCTTT CASSQSGTAEAFF
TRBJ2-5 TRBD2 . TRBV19 TGTGCCAGTAGTATCCAAGCGGGAGGGCCGGAGACCCAGTACTTC CASSIQAGGPETQYF
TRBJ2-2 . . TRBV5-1 TGCGCCAGCAGCCCCACAAGCGACACCGGGGAGCTGTTTTTT CASSPTSDTGELFF
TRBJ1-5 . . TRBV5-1 TGCGCCAGCAGCCCTATGGAGGGAGGGCAGCCCCAGCATTTT CASSPMEGGQPQHF
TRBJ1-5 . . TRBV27 TGTGCCAGCAGTTCCCAGGGTCTTGGCAATCAGCCCCAGCATTTT CASSSQGLGNQPQHF
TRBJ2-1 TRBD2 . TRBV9 TGTGCCAGCAGCGTAAGGGCGGGAGGACCATACAATGAGCAGTTCTTC CASSVRAGGPYNEQFF
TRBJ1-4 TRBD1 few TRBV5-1 TGCGCCAGCAGGTTTCAGGGGGCGGGCACTAATGAAAAACTGTTTTTT CASRFQGAGTNEKLFF
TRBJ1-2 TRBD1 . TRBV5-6 TGTGCCAGCAGCTTGGACGGACAGGGAGGCTACACCTTC CASSLDGQGGYTF
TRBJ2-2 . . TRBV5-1 TGCGCCAGCAGCTTGGGAGGGAACACCGGGGAGCTGTTTTTT CASSLGGNTGELFF